Shown below are 2 T cell receptor beta chains from a single sample sequenced in a study of response to subunit inactivated influenza vaccine. In TCRdb, the RT-PCR reads were re-called with MiXCR into one record per CDR3 protein. The sample includes 600,000 to 850,000 distinct CDR3 sequences, 14% of them seen just once. Sequenced material: PBMCs from blood, taken roughly 15 days before vaccination. The receptors derive from a man in his fifties or sixties who received an inactivated influenza vaccine.

This clonotype was seen a few times. This rearrangement joins TRBV14 to TRBJ2-7; possible D gene TRBD1, 5 bases. CDR3 size: 16 residues. V was clipped by 0 bases and J by 4 bases, with 16 bases between them. Germline CDR1 reads SGHDN; CDR2 reads FVKESK. The CDR3 DNA reads TGTGCCAGCAGCCAAGAGGGCAGGCAGGGAACTTACGAGCAGTACTTC. Protein product: CASSQEGRQGTYEQYF.

In its sample, this clonotype was seen many times. V and J are TRBV12-3 or TRBV12-4 and TRBJ1-6, with 7 nucleotides matching TRBD1. The CDR3 runs to 14 residues. The trim removed 5 bases at V and 7 bases at J, leaving 5 bases unmatched. Here the CDR3 reads CASSPRQGNSPLHF. CDR3 bases: TGTGCCAGCAGTCCGAGACAGGGAAATTCACCCCTCCACTTT.